The present TCR beta chain was sequenced within a study of PD-1 blockade in classical Hodgkin lymphoma. Study at large: Every 2 weeks, patients had 3 mg/kg nivolumab intravenously.

Profiling relied on immunoSEQ multiplex PCR, and the TCRdb table lists in-frame clones only, not all of them. Of 20,000 to 25,000 clones listed, under 85% are singletons. Time point meaning: cycle 4 day 1 (C4D1), after less than seven weeks of nivolumab. Every patient experienced relapse after autologous stem cell transplantation, and brentuximab vedotin exposure varied. Under best response, outcomes were complete response, partial response or progressive disease. The sequence was collected from a human donor with classical Hodgkin lymphoma. The sample in question was peripheral blood mononuclear cells (PBMCs), obtained before the fourth cycle of nivolumab.

This CDR3 is CASSAQGGTGELFF. The CDR3 region has the DNA TGTGCCAGTAGTGCACAGGGGGGAACCGGGGAGCTGTTTTTT. This chain links TRBV19 with TRBJ2-2; 8 bases match TRBD1. After removal of 5 bases from V and 5 bases from J, the junction contained 4 bases not matched to a gene. The germline gives CDR1 LNHDA, CDR2 SQIVND (reference sequence). The CDR3 runs to 14 residues.